This T cell receptor beta chain was sequenced in a study of blood T cell repertoires in COVID-19. Study-wide context: Samples of COVID-19 (acute and convalescent) were obtained from the United States, Italy and Spain. Nucleic acid was either cDNA or gDNA, and it came from T cells, B-cell-depleted T cells, or PBMCs.

As originally analysed: Amplification of reference gene primers provided the estimated nucleated cell counts. Repertoires were generated with immunoSEQ multiplex PCR, while TCRdb's copy carries only in-frame clones and drops some. V, J and clone size are those of that table, while D and trimming were read from the DNA. The table includes about 81,000 clones, about nine tenths detected once. Between the trimmed V and J ends, which lost 3 bases and 4 bases, there was a span of 7 bases. The germline gives CDR1 KGHSH, CDR2 LQKENI. The CDR3 covers 13 residues. The chain has TRBV18 and TRBJ2-1; no definite D call. The TCR originated in a woman aged 45-65 years in a cohort sampled during active COVID-19. The sample comprised peripheral blood. The CDR3 sequence is CASSPIGYNEQFF. As DNA, the CDR3 is TGTGCCAGCTCACCTATCGGTTACAATGAGCAGTTCTTC.